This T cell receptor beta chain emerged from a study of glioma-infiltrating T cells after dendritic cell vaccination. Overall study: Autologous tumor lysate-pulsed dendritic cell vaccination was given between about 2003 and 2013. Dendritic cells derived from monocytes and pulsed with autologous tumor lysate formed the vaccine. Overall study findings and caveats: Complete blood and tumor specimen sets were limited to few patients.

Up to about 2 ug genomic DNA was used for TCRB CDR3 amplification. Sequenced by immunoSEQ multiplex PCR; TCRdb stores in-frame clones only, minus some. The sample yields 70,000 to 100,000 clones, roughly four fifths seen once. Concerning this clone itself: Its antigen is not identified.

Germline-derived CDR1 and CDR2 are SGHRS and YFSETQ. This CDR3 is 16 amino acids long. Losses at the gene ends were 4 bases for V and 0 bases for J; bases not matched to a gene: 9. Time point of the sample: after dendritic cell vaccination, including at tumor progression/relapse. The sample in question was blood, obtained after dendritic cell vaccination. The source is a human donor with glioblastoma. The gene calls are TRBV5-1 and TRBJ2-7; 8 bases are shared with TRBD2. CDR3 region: CASSPPGGGSSYEQYF. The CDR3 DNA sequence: TGCGCCAGCAGCCCTCCCGGGGGGGGGAGCTCCTACGAGCAGTACTTC.